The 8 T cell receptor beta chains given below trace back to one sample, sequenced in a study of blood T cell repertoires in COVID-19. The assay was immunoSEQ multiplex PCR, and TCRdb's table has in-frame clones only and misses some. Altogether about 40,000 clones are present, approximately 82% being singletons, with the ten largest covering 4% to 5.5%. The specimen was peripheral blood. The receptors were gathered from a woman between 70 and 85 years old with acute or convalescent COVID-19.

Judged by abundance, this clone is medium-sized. CDR3 sequence: CASSPRRTRGEFYEQYF. The CDR3 DNA sequence: TGTGCCAGCAGCCCCCGGAGAACCCGCGGTGAGTTCTACGAGCAGTACTTC. The chain joins TRBV14 to TRBJ2-7; no reliable D call. V was clipped by 4 bases and J by 3 bases, with 22 bases between them. The CDR3 has 17 residues. Germline CDR1 is SGHDN and CDR2 is FVKESK.

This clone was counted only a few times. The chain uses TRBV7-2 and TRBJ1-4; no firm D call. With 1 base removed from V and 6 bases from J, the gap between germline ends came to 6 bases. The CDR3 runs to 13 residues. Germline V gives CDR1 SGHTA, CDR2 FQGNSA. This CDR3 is CASSLVADEKLFF. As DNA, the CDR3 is TGTGCCAGCAGCTTAGTGGCTGATGAAAAACTGTTTTTT.

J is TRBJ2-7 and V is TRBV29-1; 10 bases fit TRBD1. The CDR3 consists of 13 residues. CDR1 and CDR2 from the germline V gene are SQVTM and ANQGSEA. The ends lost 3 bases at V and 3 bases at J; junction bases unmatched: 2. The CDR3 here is CSVETGGGYEQYF. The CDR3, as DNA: TGCAGCGTTGAGACAGGGGGCGGCTACGAGCAGTACTTC.

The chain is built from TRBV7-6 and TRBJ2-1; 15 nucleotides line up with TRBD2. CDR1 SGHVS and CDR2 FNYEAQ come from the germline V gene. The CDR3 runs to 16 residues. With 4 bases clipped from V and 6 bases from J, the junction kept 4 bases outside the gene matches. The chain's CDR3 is CASSWTSGRALNEQFF. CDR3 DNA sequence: TGTGCCAGCAGCTGGACTAGCGGGAGGGCCCTCAATGAGCAGTTCTTC.

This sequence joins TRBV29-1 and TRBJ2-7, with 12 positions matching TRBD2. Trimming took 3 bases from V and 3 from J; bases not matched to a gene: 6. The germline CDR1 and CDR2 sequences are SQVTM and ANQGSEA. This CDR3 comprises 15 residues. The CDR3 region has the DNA TGCAGCGTTGATTCCCTAGCGGGAGGGAACTACGAGCAGTACTTC. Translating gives CSVDSLAGGNYEQYF.

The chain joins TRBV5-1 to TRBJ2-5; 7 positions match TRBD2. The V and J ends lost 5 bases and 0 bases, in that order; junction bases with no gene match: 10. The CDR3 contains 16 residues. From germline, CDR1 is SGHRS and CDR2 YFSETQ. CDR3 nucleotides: TGCGCCAGCAGGTCAGCGGGGAGTGGGTACCAAGAGACCCAGTACTTC. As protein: CASRSAGSGYQETQYF.

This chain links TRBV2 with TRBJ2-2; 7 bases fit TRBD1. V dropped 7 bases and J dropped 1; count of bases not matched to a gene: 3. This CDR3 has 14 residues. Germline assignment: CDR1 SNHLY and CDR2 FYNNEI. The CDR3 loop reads CASNRQGNTGELFF. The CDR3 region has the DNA TGTGCCAGCAATCGACAGGGGAACACCGGGGAGCTGTTTTTT.

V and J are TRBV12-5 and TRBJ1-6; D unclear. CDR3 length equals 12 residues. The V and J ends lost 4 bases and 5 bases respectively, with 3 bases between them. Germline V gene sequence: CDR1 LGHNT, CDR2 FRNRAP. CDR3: CASGSDNSPLHF. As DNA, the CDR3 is TGTGCTAGTGGTTCTGATAATTCACCCCTCCACTTT. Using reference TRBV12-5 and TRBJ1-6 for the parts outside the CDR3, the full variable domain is DARVTQTPRHKVTEMGQEVTMRCQPILGHNTVFWYRQTMMQGLELLAYFRNRAPLDDSGMPKDRFSAEMPDATLATLKIQPSEPRDSAVYFCASGSDNSPLHFGNGTRLTVT.